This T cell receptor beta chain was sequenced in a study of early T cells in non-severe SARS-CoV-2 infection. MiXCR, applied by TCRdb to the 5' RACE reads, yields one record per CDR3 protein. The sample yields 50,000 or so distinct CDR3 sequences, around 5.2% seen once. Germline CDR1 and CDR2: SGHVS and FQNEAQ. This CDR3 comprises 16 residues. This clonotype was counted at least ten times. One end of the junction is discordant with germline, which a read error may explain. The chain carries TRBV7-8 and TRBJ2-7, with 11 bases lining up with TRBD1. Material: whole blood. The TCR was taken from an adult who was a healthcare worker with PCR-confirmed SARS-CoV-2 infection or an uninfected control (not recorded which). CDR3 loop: CASSVALGQGAHEQYF. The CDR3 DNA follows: TGTGCCAGCAGCGTAGCCCTCGGACAGGGGGCGCACGAGCAGTACTTC.